The source of this T cell receptor (beta chain) is a study of a mutant IDH1 vaccine in newly diagnosed glioma. On the study more broadly: Investigators started vaccination 4-6 weeks after radiotherapy alone, or with temozolomide cycles. Beforehand, treatment had been radiotherapy, temozolomide, or both; the majority received both.

This sample's time point: week 35, safety follow-up. A 20-mer mutant IDH1 peptide at 300 ug was injected subcutaneously with topical imiquimod. As for this clone: Its antigen is currently unknown.

Produced via immunoSEQ multiplex PCR; TCRdb's table is partial and in-frame only. The sample consists of tens of thousands of clones, about 87% of them appearing once. The receptor was isolated from a young man with glioma. Source: PBMCs, taken from a glioma patient whose treatment included an IDH1 peptide vaccine.

Here the CDR3 reads CASSRLQGAYGYTF. In DNA form, the CDR3 reads TGTGCCAGCAGCCGACTACAGGGAGCCTATGGCTACACCTTC. The chain combines TRBV14 with TRBJ1-2; tentative D call: TRBD1 (6 bases). Trimming shortened V by 4 bases and J by 4 bases, and 13 bases separated the two germline ends. Germline V CDR1 and CDR2: SGHDN, FVKESK. The CDR3 spans 14 residues.